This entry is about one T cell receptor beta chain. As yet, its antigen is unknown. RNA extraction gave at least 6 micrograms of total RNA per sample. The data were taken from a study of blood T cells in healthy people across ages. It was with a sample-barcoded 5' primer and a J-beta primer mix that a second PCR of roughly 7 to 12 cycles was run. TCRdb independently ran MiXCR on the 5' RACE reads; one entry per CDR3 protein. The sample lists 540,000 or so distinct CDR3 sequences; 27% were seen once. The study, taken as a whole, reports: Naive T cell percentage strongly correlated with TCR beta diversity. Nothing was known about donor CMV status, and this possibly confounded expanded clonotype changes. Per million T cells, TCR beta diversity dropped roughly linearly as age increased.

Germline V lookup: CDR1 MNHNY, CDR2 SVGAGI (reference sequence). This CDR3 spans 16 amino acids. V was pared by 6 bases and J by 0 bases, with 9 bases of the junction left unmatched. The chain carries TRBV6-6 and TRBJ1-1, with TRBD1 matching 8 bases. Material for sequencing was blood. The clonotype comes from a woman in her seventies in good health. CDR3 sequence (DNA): TGTGCCAGCAGAAGACTTTGGACAGGGTTGAACACTGAAGCTTTCTTT. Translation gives CASRRLWTGLNTEAFF.